This T cell receptor beta chain was identified during a study of blood T cell repertoires in COVID-19. On the study more broadly: T cells, B-cell-depleted T cells, or PBMCs supplied cDNA or gDNA.

Trimming stripped 7 bases from V and 7 bases from J, with 16 bases between. Germline V CDR1 and CDR2: MDHEN, SYDVKM. The CDR3 is 14 residues long. TCRdb's copy holds only in-frame clones and misses some; the assay was immunoSEQ multiplex PCR. There are a few hundred thousand clones in the sample; 75% to 90% occur only once, and 18% lies in the top ten. The sequenced material came from PBMCs or T cells enriched from blood (not recorded which). The TCR was taken from a man aged 35-49 years who had recovered from COVID-19. V is TRBV28 and J is TRBJ1-4; D gene ambiguous. The CDR3 bases are TGTGCCAGCACCGAGGGAGACGGATTTGAAAAACTGTTTTTT. It yields the protein CASTEGDGFEKLFF.